This record covers a single T cell receptor beta chain. The antigen is undetermined. This sample is part of a study of T cell responses to AZD1222 COVID-19 vaccine. About the study: Second-dose recipients at about 4 or about 12 weeks were treated as one pooled group.

Study outcomes and limitations: There were vaccine-associated CD4 TCRs across spike, dominant at 160-218 and 743-854. Clonal diversity was possibly underestimated, and the donors were mostly white British, with more females. Reportedly, close to half of spike-specific TCRs are directed against unmutated variant regions.

Libraries were prepared by immunoSEQ multiplex PCR; TCRdb keeps only in-frame clonotypes and omits some of them. Of around 100,000 clones detected, about 95% appear once; the ten largest clones hold 2.2%. CDR3 length: 13 amino acids. V lost 3 bases, J lost 0 bases, and 7 bases lay in between. Germline V CDR1 and CDR2: SGHRS, YFSETQ. This sequence was found in an adult in good health. The sequencing here drew on peripheral blood, taken on day 0 of AZD1222 vaccination. The genes are TRBV5-1 and TRBJ2-7; D unclear. DNA of the CDR3: TGCGCCAGCAGCTATTCGGACTCCTACGAGCAGTACTTC. Protein: CASSYSDSYEQYF. Full variable domain (remainder filled in from reference TRBV5-1 and TRBJ2-7): KAGVTQTPRYLIKTRGQQVTLSCSPISGHRSVSWYQQTPGQGLQFLFEYFSETQRNKGNFPGRFSGRQFSNSRSEMNVSTLELGDSALYLCASSYSDSYEQYFGPGTRLTVT.